In its sample, the clone carrying this TCR beta chain is medium-sized. The CDR3 runs 12 residues. Germline values: CDR1 DFQATT, CDR2 SNEGSKA (reference sequence). V was pared by 3 bases and J by 3 bases, with 6 bases between. The data were obtained in a study of naive and memory T cell subsets. Two oligonucleotides, mixed equimolar, formed the beta constant-region primer covering TRBC1 and TRBC2. TCRdb independently ran MiXCR on the UMI-ligation and nested PCR reads; one entry per CDR3 protein. The repertoire holds fewer than 40,000 distinct CDR3 sequences, about an eighth seen once, with roughly 21% in the top ten.

Sequenced: effector memory CD4+ T cells from blood. The sample's subset: effector memory, CD45RA- CD27-. This receptor was obtained from a human donor in good health. V usage is TRBV20-1 and J usage is TRBJ1-5; D may be TRBD1 (5 bases). CDR3: CSARGTNQPQHF. The CDR3 DNA is TGCAGTGCTAGGGGGACCAATCAGCCCCAGCATTTT.